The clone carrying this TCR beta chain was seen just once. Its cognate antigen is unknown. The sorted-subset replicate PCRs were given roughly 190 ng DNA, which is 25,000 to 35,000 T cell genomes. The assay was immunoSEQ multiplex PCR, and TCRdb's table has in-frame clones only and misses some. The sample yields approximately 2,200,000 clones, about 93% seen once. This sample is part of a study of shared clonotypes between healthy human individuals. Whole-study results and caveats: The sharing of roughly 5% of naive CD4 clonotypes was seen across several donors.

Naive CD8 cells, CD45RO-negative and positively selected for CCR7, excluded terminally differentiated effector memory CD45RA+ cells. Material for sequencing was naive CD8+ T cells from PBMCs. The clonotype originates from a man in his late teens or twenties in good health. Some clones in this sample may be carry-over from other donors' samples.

Written as DNA, the CDR3 is TGTGCCAGCAGTTTTGGACAGGGTTCGTACCAAGAGACCCAGTACTTC. Protein product: CASSFGQGSYQETQYF. The V gene is TRBV11-2, the J gene TRBJ2-5; 8 positions match TRBD1. J was trimmed by 0 bases and V by 6 bases; bases with no gene match: 9. Germline V CDR1 and CDR2: SGHAT, FQNNGV. The CDR3 consists of 16 residues.